The subject of this entry is one TCR beta chain. Its specificity is not known. This record comes from a study of shared clonotypes between healthy human individuals. The assay was immunoSEQ multiplex PCR, and TCRdb's table has in-frame clones only and misses some. Of over 1.5 million clones in the sample, around 98% were seen once. Study-wide results and limits: Among the subsets, naive ones generally showed larger estimated richness than memory ones. A reduction in generation probabilities was seen for non-shared clonotypes relative to those shared by all four donors.

Germline-derived CDR1 and CDR2 are KGHSH and LQKENI. V was shortened by 6 bases and J by 6 bases, with 26 bases between the two germline ends. The CDR3 has 17 amino acids. Material for sequencing was naive CD4+ T cells sorted from blood. Subset in this sample: CD45RA+ positively selected. The chain employs TRBV18 and TRBJ1-2; D possibly corresponds to TRBD1 (6 bases). This clonotype originated in a man aged 25-45 years in good health. The CDR3 here is CASSPLSKQGTINGYTF. The CDR3 coding sequence is TGTGCCAGCTCTCCGCTTTCAAAACAGGGCACCATCAATGGCTACACCTTC.